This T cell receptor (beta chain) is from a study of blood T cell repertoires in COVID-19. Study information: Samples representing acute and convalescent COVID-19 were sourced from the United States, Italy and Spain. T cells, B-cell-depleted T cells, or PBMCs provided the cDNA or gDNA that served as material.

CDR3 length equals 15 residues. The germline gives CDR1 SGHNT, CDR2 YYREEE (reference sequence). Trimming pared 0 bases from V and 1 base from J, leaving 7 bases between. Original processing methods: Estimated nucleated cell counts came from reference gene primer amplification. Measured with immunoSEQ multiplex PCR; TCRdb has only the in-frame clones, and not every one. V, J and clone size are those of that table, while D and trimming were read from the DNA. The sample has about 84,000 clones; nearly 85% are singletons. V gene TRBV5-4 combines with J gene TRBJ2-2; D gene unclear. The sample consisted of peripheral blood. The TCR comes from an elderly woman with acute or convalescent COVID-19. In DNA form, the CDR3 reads TGTGCCAGCAGCTTGGTAGATGGGAACACCGGGGAGCTGTTTTTT. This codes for CASSLVDGNTGELFF.